This entry describes one T cell receptor beta chain. Its specificity is not known. It was with 60 Vbeta and 13 Jbeta primers that the PCR ran. Only in-frame clones appear in the TCRdb table, and some are missing; sequencing was by immunoSEQ multiplex PCR. This listing includes more than 95,000 clones. The sample originates from a study of cytomegalovirus exposure and HLA in healthy donors. The CDR3 consists of 17 residues. V trimming: 0 bases; J trimming: 6 bases; junction bases outside the gene matches: 9. The germline V gene encodes CDR1 SGHRS and CDR2 YFSETQ. Study-wide points: Highest at DRB1 and lowest at HLA-C, TCR association rates differed among HLA loci in a later analysis. Some highly shared sequence variants likely arose as a pipeline artifact. With later analysis, a missense DCLRE1C variant became linked to TCR beta V- and J-gene trimming. When a later analysis compared HLA-associated TCR beta chains with equally common others, the HLA-associated chains turned out to be more clonally expanded and to have lower generation probabilities.

The sequence was collected from a man aged 25-45 years in good health and CMV-seronegative. The sample taken for sequencing was PBMCs. The chain uses TRBV5-1 and TRBJ2-2, with TRBD1 matching 9 bases. CDR3 in DNA: TGCGCCAGCAGCTTGGGTGGACAGGGGCAAGGCCCCGGGGAGCTGTTTTTT. As protein: CASSLGGQGQGPGELFF.